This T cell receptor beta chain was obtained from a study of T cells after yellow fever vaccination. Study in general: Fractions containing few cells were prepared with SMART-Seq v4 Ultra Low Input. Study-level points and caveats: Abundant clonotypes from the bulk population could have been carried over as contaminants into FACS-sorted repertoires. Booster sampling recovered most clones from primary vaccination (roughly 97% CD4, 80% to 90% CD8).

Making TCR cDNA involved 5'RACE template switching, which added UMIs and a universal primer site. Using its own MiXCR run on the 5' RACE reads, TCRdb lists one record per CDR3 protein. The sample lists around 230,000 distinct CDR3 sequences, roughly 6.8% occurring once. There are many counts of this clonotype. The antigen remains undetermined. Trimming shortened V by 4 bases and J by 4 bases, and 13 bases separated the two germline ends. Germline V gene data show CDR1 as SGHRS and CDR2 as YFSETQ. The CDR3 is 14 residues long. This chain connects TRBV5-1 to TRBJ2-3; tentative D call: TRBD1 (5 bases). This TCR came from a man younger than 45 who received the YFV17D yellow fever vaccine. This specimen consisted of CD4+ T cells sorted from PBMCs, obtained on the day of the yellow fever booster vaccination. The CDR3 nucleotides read TGCGCCAGCAGCACGATCCTAGGGGCAGATACGCAGTATTTT. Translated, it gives CASSTILGADTQYF.